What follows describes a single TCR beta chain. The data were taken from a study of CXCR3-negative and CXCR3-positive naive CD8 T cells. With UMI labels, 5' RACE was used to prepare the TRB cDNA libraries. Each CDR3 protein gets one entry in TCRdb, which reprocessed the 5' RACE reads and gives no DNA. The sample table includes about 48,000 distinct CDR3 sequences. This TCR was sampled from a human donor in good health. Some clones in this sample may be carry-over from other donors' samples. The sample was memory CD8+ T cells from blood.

CDR3 residues: CASSPGVDGYTF. The chain uses TRBV7-9 and TRBJ1-2; TCRdb selects TRBD1, and the lack of DNA leaves this call unchecked. From germline, CDR1 is SEHNR and CDR2 FQNEAQ (reference sequence). CDR3 length: 12 residues.